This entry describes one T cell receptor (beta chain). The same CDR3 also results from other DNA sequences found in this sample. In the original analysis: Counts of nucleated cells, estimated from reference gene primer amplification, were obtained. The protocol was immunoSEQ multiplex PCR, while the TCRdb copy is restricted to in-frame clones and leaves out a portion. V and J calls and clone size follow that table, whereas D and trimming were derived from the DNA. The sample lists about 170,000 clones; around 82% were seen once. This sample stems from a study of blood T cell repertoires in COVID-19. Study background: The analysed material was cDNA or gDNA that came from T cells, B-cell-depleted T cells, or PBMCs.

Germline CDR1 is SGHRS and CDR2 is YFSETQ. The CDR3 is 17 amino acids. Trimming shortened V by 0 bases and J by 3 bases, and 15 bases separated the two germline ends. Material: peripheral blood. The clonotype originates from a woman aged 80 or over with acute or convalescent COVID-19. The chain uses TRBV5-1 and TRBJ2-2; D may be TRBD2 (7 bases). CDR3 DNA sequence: TGCGCCAGCAGCTTGGTTGGGGGGGACACCTACACCGGGGAGCTGTTTTTT. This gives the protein CASSLVGGDTYTGELFF.